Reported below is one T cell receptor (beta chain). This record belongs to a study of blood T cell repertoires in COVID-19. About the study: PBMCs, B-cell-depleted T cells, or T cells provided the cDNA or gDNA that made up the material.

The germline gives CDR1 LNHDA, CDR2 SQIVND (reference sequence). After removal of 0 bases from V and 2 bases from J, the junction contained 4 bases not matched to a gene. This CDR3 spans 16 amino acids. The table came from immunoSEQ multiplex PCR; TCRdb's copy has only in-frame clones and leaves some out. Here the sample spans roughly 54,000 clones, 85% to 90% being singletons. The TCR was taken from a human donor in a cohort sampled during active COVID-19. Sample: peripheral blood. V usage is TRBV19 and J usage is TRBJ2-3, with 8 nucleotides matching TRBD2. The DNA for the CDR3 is TGTGCCAGTAGTATAGAGGGCGGGAGGCCCACAGATACGCAGTATTTT. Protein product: CASSIEGGRPTDTQYF.